The T cell receptor (beta chain) under discussion was sequenced for a study of PD-1 blockade in classical Hodgkin lymphoma. As for the study in general: Patients were infused with nivolumab 3 mg/kg every 2 weeks. General study points: Newly diagnosed patients were reported to exhibit reduced baseline TCR diversity relative to healthy donors. Causes of the repertoire differences remain undefined, possibly disease activity or prior therapy.

The V gene lost 7 bases and the J gene lost 4 bases, with 8 bases spanning the gap. Germline values: CDR1 ENHRY, CDR2 SYGVKD. The CDR3 has 12 residues. Details on this clone: Its matching antigen is unknown.

Assay: immunoSEQ multiplex PCR; the TCRdb copy retains only in-frame clones and omits some. The data hold some 15,000 clones, with around 83% observed a single time. After autologous stem cell transplantation all patients relapsed, and prior brentuximab vedotin exposure differed between cohorts. This sequence was found in a human donor with classical Hodgkin lymphoma. The chain carries TRBV10-3 and TRBJ1-3; D not resolved. This specimen was peripheral blood mononuclear cells (PBMCs), taken before the second cycle of nivolumab. This CDR3 is CAITFDGNTIYF. Written as DNA, the CDR3 is TGTGCCATCACCTTCGACGGAAACACCATATATTTT.